This record covers a single T cell receptor beta chain. This clone was counted a single time. Its antigen target is currently unknown. Qualities for individual bases were not recorded, and no much larger clone is one base off. This entry belongs to a study of technical replicates of blood from a handful of donors (dated by TCRdb to 2015 to 2018). CDR1 and CDR2 are drawn from the germline V gene: SNHLY, FYNNEI. Trimming takes 2 bases off V and 6 bases off J; junction bases not matched to a gene: 5. Taken from cysteine to phenylalanine, the CDR3 has 14 residues. The DNA shown is the 42-base CDR3, in frame from base 1. Library method: the immunoSEQ multiplex PCR assay. Entries here come from immuneACCESS through TCRdb and include only in-frame sequences with V and J called. Some clones fail to appear in such tables; in the studies checked, an unresolved V gene covers under half of the shortfall, and the cause of the remainder is unknown. In this sample the table shows tens of thousands of clones, 90% to 95% of which occur a single time. 0.2% to 0.3% of the sample goes to the ten largest clones.

This TCR was recovered from a human donor in good health. The sample consisted of T cells isolated from PBMCs. The chain is encoded by TRBV2 joined to TRBJ1-2; 8 bases in the middle match TRBD1. CDR3 sequence: CASSELTGEDGYTF. The DNA reads as follows: TGTGCCAGCAGTGAACTGACAGGGGAGGATGGCTACACCTTC.